These 28 T cell receptor beta chains came from one sample sequenced in a study of T cell responses to AZD1222 COVID-19 vaccine. Measured with immunoSEQ multiplex PCR; TCRdb has only the in-frame clones, and not every one. The sample has over 150,000 clones; roughly 88% are singletons. The input for sequencing was peripheral blood, taken 28 days after the second AZD1222 dose. The receptors derive from an adult who received the AZD1222 COVID-19 vaccine.

The CDR3 coding sequence is TGTGCCAGCAACGAGTTACGGCTCGGGGAGCTGTTTTTT. This gives the protein CASNELRLGELFF. The chain combines TRBV6-5 with TRBJ2-2; no clear D gene. The V and J ends lost 7 bases and 7 bases respectively, with 13 bases between them. The CDR3 is 13 residues long. Germline-derived CDR1 and CDR2 are MNHEY and SVGAGI.

CDR3 amino acids: CASSPTRGGISPLHF. The CDR3 DNA is TGTGCCAGCTCACCCACTCGGGGAGGGATTTCACCCCTCCACTTT. The genes are TRBV18 and TRBJ1-6; D uncertain. The ends were cut back, 3 bases at V and 9 bases at J, with 15 bases in the middle. The germline V gene encodes CDR1 KGHSH and CDR2 LQKENI. There are 15 residues in the CDR3.

The V call is TRBV4-1, the J call TRBJ1-3; unclear D gene. The CDR3 consists of 16 residues. The V and J ends lost 1 base and 0 bases respectively, with 10 bases between them. Germline lookup yields CDR1 MGHRA and CDR2 YSYEKL. DNA of the CDR3: TGCGCCAGCAGCCAAGGTTCGGGCCTCTCTGGAAACACCATATATTTT. It codes for CASSQGSGLSGNTIYF.

The J gene is TRBJ1-5, the V gene TRBV30; a possible D gene is TRBD1 (5 bases). This CDR3 has 15 amino acids. Germline CDR1 GTSNPN, CDR2 SVGIG (reference sequence). The V end lost 0 bases, the J end lost 1 base, and 10 bases lay between the germline ends. The CDR3 DNA sequence: TGTGCCTGGAGTGTACGGGGGTTAAGCAATCAGCCCCAGCATTTT. Translated, it gives CAWSVRGLSNQPQHF.

The gene calls are TRBV6-5 and TRBJ2-5; the D gene is possibly TRBD2 (5 bases). Germline assignment: CDR1 MNHEY and CDR2 SVGAGI. The CDR3 length is 15 residues. V was clipped by 2 bases and J by 5 bases, with 15 bases between them. The CDR3 loop is CASSYRPLDLETQYF. The CDR3 DNA follows: TGTGCCAGCAGTTACCGCCCACTAGATCTGGAGACCCAGTACTTC.

The V and J genes are TRBV24-1 and TRBJ2-5; 13 bases agree with TRBD2. Germline V gene sequence: CDR1 KGHDR, CDR2 SFDVKD. V dropped 9 bases and J dropped 3; count of bases not matched to a gene: 0. CDR3 length: 13 amino acids. CDR3 DNA: TGTGCCACCGGGACTAGCGGGGAAGAGACCCAGTACTTC. Its translation is CATGTSGEETQYF.

The chain employs TRBV6-5 and TRBJ1-6; TRBD1 agrees at 9 bases. Looked up from germline, CDR1 is MNHEY and CDR2 is SVGAGI. V was clipped by 2 bases and J by 10 bases; unmatched bases: 6. This CDR3 is built from 15 residues. This chain's CDR3 is CASSYHGQGKSPLHF. DNA of the CDR3: TGTGCCAGCAGTTACCACGGACAGGGGAAATCACCCCTCCACTTT.

This chain joins TRBV19 and TRBJ2-3, with D possibly TRBD1 on 6 matching bases. The CDR3 covers 15 residues. Trimming pared 6 bases from V and 2 bases from J, leaving 15 bases between. The germline CDR1 and CDR2 sequences are LNHDA and SQIVND (reference sequence). Here the CDR3 DNA reads TGTGCCAGTAGCCCCTCGACAGGACTCACAGATACGCAGTATTTT. This sequence encodes CASSPSTGLTDTQYF.

The chain uses TRBV7-9 and TRBJ1-1, with D possibly being TRBD1 (5 bases). This CDR3 is 12 amino acids long. Germline assignment: CDR1 SEHNR and CDR2 FQNEAQ (reference sequence). The V end lost 8 bases, the J end lost 9 bases, and 16 bases lay between the germline ends. DNA for the CDR3: TGTGCCAGCCGATTGGACAAGGACAAAGCTTTCTTT. Amino acids: CASRLDKDKAFF.

The rearrangement links TRBV25-1 to TRBJ1-3; no clear D gene. The CDR3 is 15 residues long. V lost 3 bases to trimming and J lost 4 bases, with 13 bases between them. Germline assignment: CDR1 MGHDK and CDR2 SYGVNS. CDR3 sequence: CASSDVGAAGNTIYF. CDR3 DNA sequence: TGTGCCAGCAGTGATGTGGGAGCTGCGGGAAACACCATATATTTT.

The rearrangement joins TRBV25-1 to TRBJ2-5; the D call may be TRBD1 or TRBD2 (5 bases each). The V and J ends lost 3 bases and 2 bases respectively, with 16 bases between them. This CDR3 contains 16 residues. Germline loops: CDR1 MGHDK, CDR2 SYGVNS. CDR3 protein: CASSEGRKSGQETQYF. CDR3 bases: TGTGCCAGCAGTGAGGGGCGGAAATCGGGGCAAGAGACCCAGTACTTC.

The V call is TRBV30, the J call TRBJ1-1; possible D gene TRBD1, 5 bases. CDR1 GTSNPN and CDR2 SVGIG come from the germline V gene (reference sequence). V shed 4 bases and J shed 0 bases, with 9 bases lying between them. The CDR3 is 13 residues long. CDR3 coding DNA: TGTGCCTGGATGTGGGGGATGAACACTGAAGCTTTCTTT. Its protein product is CAWMWGMNTEAFF.

The chain combines TRBV6-5 with TRBJ2-7, with D perhaps TRBD2 (5 bases). Trimming took off 0 bases at V and 3 bases at J, with 15 bases between the two ends. Germline V gene data show CDR1 as MNHEY and CDR2 as SVGAGI. This CDR3 is built from 16 residues. The CDR3 region has the DNA TGTGCCAGCAGTTACTCGATTGGAGGTGAAGGCTACGAGCAGTACTTC. This gives the protein CASSYSIGGEGYEQYF.

V gene TRBV2 combines with J gene TRBJ1-1; D is ambiguous. The CDR3 is 13 amino acids. Per germline, CDR1 SNHLY and CDR2 FYNNEI. Trimming took 8 bases from V and 0 from J, leaving 10 bases between them. The CDR3 is CASSVSMNTEAFF. CDR3 DNA: TGTGCCAGCTCGGTCAGTATGAACACTGAAGCTTTCTTT. The complete variable domain, with remaining parts taken from reference TRBV2 and TRBJ1-1, reads EPEVTQTPSHQVTQMGQEVILRCVPISNHLYFYWYRQILGQKVEFLVSFYNNEISEKSEIFDDQFSVERPDGSNFTLKIRSTKLEDSAMYFCASSVSMNTEAFFGQGTRLTVV.

J is TRBJ1-1 and V is TRBV3-1 (or the pseudogene TRBV3-2); D unresolved. Trimming took off 6 bases at V and 1 base at J, with 12 bases between the two ends. This CDR3 has 14 amino acids. The germline V gene encodes CDR1 LGHDT and CDR2 YNNKEL (reference sequence). The CDR3 bases are TGTGCCAGCAGTCGCTACTCGACGAACACTGAAGCTTTCTTT. Residues: CASSRYSTNTEAFF.

This chain connects TRBV2 to TRBJ1-1; no clear D gene. V was clipped by 11 bases and J by 3 bases, with 13 bases between them. The CDR3 spans 12 residues. CDR1 is SNHLY and CDR2 is FYNNEI in the germline V gene. The CDR3 nucleotides read TGTGCCGGGTCGACGTCGGACACTGAAGCTTTCTTT. Protein: CAGSTSDTEAFF.

Comments on this clone: A junction end diverges from the germline sequence, so it may reflect a read error. This rearrangement joins TRBV7-7 to TRBJ1-4; D is unresolved. Germline lookup yields CDR1 SSHAT and CDR2 FNYEAQ (reference sequence). The CDR3 totals 13 residues. In DNA form, the CDR3 reads TGTGCTAGCAGCTTAGATGTAGGTGAAAAACTGTTTTTT. Its protein product is CASSLDVGEKLFF.

The CDR3 is CASSRTGGYEQYF. The CDR3 DNA follows: TGTGCCAGCAGCCGGACAGGGGGGTACGAGCAGTACTTC. This sequence joins TRBV11-2 and TRBJ2-7; 10 bases match TRBD1. CDR3 length: 13 residues. After removal of 5 bases from V and 4 bases from J, the junction contained 2 bases not matched to a gene. The germline V gene has CDR1 SGHAT and CDR2 FQNNGV. Full variable domain (outside the CDR3, taken from reference TRBV11-2 and TRBJ2-7): EAGVAQSPRYKIIEKRQSVAFWCNPISGHATLYWYQQILGQGPKLLIQFQNNGVVDDSQLPKDRFSAERLKGVDSTLKIQPAKLEDSAVYLCASSRTGGYEQYFGPGTRLTVT.

V gene TRBV29-1 combines with J gene TRBJ2-6, with D perhaps TRBD1 (6 bases). V lost 6 bases, J lost 0 bases, and 9 bases lay in between. Germline V gives CDR1 SQVTM, CDR2 ANQGSEA. The CDR3 covers 14 residues. The CDR3 spells CSVRGLSGANVLTF. The CDR3 nucleotides read TGCAGCGTCAGGGGCCTCTCTGGGGCCAACGTCCTGACTTTC. The full variable domain, completed using reference TRBV29-1 and TRBJ2-6, is SAVISQKPSRDICQRGTSLTIQCQVDSQVTMMFWYRQQPGQSLTLIATANQGSEATYESGFVIDKFPISRPNLTFSTLTVSNMSPEDSSIYLCSVRGLSGANVLTFGAGSRLTVL.

The chain carries TRBV7-2 and TRBJ1-2; possibly TRBD1 for D (6 bases). Germline CDR1 is SGHTA and CDR2 is FQGNSA. The V end was cut by 2 bases, the J end by 2 bases, with 18 bases between. The CDR3 length is 17 residues. CDR3 sequence: CASSLLLRGNFNYGYTF. The CDR3 nucleotides read TGTGCCAGCAGCTTATTGCTGAGGGGGAACTTCAACTATGGCTACACCTTC.

J is TRBJ2-2 and V is TRBV3-1 (or the pseudogene TRBV3-2); TRBD2 matches at 8 bases. The J segment lost 7 bases and the V segment lost 1 base, leaving 5 bases of the junction unmatched. Germline CDR1 is LGHDT and CDR2 is YNNKEL (reference sequence). This CDR3 spans 15 amino acids. The CDR3 DNA follows: TGTGCCAGCAGCCAAGGCGGGGGGCCCAACGGGGAGCTGTTTTTT. Protein: CASSQGGGPNGELFF.

The sample holds a few counts of this clone. The chain has TRBV7-9 and TRBJ1-4, with a tentative D call TRBD1 (6 bases). Germline V CDR1 and CDR2: SEHNR, FQNEAQ (reference sequence). Trimming took 3 bases from V and 2 from J, leaving 10 bases between them. The CDR3 totals 15 residues. DNA of the CDR3: TGTGCCAGCAGCTTGGAGGGGGGTACTAATGAAAAACTGTTTTTT. Its translation is CASSLEGGTNEKLFF.

The rearrangement links TRBV29-1 to TRBJ1-2, with 7 positions matching TRBD1. The CDR3 runs to 12 residues. Germline CDR1 reads SQVTM; CDR2 reads ANQGSEA. The J segment lost 3 bases and the V segment lost 4 bases, leaving 2 bases of the junction unmatched. The CDR3 protein is CSVAQGDYGYTF. The CDR3 DNA reads TGCAGCGTTGCCCAGGGGGACTATGGCTACACCTTC.

This chain joins TRBV4-2 and TRBJ1-5; TRBD1 agrees at 8 bases. This CDR3 has 14 residues. Germline CDR1 LGHNA, CDR2 YNFKEQ. Unmatched junction bases numbered 1, after V lost 4 bases and J lost 2 bases. CDR3 nucleotide sequence: TGTGCCAGCAGCCTGGACAGGGGCAATCAGCCCCAGCATTTT. Translated: CASSLDRGNQPQHF.

V gene TRBV5-1 combines with J gene TRBJ2-3; 8 bases align to TRBD1. The CDR3 loop spans 22 amino acids. CDR1 is SGHRS and CDR2 is YFSETQ in the germline V gene. V lost 6 bases, J lost 1 base, and 28 bases stayed unmatched. The CDR3 sequence: CASTSRLDQTGVGGGGTDTQYF. Written as DNA, the CDR3 is TGCGCCAGCACCTCCCGCCTTGACCAGACAGGGGTTGGTGGCGGGGGCACAGATACGCAGTATTTT.

A note on this clone: One end of the junction does not line up with germline, which may come from a read error. The rearrangement uses TRBV29-1 and TRBJ2-1; unclear D gene. The CDR3 runs to 11 residues. From germline, CDR1 is SQVTM and CDR2 ANQGSEA. CDR3 DNA sequence: TGTTGGGCGAGCTCCTACAATGAGCAGTTCTTC. This sequence encodes CWASSYNEQFF.

V is TRBV7-9 and J is TRBJ2-1; 7 nucleotides agree with TRBD2. The J segment lost 10 bases and the V segment lost 5 bases, leaving 14 bases of the junction unmatched. Germline V gives CDR1 SEHNR, CDR2 FQNEAQ (reference sequence). This CDR3 is built from 15 residues. Here the CDR3 DNA reads TGTGCCAGCAGCCGAATGGCTAGCGGATCTCTAGAGCAGTTCTTC. Its protein is CASSRMASGSLEQFF.

This clone was seen a single time. V and J are TRBV27 and TRBJ1-5, with D hard to call. V gave up 3 bases and J gave up 4 bases, with 4 bases separating them. The CDR3 totals 12 residues. Germline lookup yields CDR1 MNHEY and CDR2 SMNVEV (reference sequence). CDR3 in amino acids: CASSFINQPQHF. CDR3 in DNA: TGTGCCAGCAGTTTCATAAATCAGCCCCAGCATTTT.